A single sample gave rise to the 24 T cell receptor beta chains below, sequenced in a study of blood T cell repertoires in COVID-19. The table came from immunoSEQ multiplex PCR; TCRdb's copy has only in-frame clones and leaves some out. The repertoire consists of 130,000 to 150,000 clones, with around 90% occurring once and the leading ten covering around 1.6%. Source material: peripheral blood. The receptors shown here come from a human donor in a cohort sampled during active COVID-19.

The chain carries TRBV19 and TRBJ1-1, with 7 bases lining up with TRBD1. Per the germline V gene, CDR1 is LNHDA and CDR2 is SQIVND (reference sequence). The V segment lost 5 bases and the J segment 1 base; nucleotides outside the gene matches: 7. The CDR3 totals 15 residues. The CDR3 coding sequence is TGTGCCAGTAGTCCTCAGGGGGTGCAGAACACTGAAGCTTTCTTT. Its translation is CASSPQGVQNTEAFF.

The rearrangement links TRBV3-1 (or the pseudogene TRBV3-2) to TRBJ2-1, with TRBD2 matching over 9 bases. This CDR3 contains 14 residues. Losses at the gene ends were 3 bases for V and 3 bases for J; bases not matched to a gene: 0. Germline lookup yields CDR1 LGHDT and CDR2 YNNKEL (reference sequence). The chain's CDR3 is CASSQTSGYNEQFF. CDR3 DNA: TGTGCCAGCAGCCAGACTAGCGGCTACAATGAGCAGTTCTTC.

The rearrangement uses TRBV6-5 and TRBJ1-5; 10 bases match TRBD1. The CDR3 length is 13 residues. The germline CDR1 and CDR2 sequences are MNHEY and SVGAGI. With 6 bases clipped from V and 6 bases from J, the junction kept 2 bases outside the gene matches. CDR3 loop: CASSRTGGQPQHF. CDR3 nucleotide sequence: TGTGCCAGCAGCAGGACAGGGGGTCAGCCCCAGCATTTT.

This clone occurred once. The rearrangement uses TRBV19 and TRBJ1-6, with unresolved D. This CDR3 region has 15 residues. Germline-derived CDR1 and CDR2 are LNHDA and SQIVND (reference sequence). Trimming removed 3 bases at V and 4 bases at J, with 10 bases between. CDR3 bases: TGTGCCAGTAGTATTGGGGAGCTTTATAATTCACCCCTCCACTTT. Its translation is CASSIGELYNSPLHF. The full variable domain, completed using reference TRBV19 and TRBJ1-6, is DGGITQSPKYLFRKEGQNVTLSCEQNLNHDAMYWYRQDPGQGLRLIYYSQIVNDFQKGDIAEGYSVSREKKESFPLTVTSAQKNPTAFYLCASSIGELYNSPLHFGNGTRLTVT.

Here the CDR3 DNA reads TGTGCCAGCAGTCCCATCGGCAGGCCGCCTTTCTTT. Amino acids: CASSPIGRPPFF. The chain couples TRBV6-5 to TRBJ1-1; the D is unclear. V lost 5 bases and J lost 12, with 16 bases in between. The CDR3 covers 12 residues. Germline values: CDR1 MNHEY, CDR2 SVGAGI.

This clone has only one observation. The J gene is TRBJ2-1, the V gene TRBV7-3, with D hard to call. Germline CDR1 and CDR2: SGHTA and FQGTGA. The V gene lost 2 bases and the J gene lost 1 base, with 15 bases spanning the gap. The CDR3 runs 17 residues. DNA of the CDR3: TGTGCCAGCAGCTTAGGTCCGGCGGCCCCGTCCTACAATGAGCAGTTCTTC. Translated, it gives CASSLGPAAPSYNEQFF.

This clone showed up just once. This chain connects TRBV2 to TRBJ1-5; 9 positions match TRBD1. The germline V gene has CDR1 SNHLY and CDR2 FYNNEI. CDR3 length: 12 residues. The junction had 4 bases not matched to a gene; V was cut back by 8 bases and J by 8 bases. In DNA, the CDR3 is TGTGCCAGCGGACAGGGGATAGAGCCCCAGCATTTT. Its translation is CASGQGIEPQHF.

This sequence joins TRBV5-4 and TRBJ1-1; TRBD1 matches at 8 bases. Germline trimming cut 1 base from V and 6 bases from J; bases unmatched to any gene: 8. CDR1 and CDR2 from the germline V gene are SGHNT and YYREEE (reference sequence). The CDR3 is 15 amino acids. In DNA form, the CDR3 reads TGTGCCAGCAGCTTGTGGGGACAGGCCCATTCTGAAGCTTTCTTT. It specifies CASSLWGQAHSEAFF. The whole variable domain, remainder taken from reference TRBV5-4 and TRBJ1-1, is ETGVTQSPTHLIKTRGQQVTLRCSSQSGHNTVSWYQQALGQGPQFIFQYYREEENGRGNFPPRFSGLQFPNYSSELNVNALELDDSALYLCASSLWGQAHSEAFFGQGTRLTVV.

This CDR3 is CASSLYPDNYGYTF. In nucleotides, the CDR3 is TGTGCCAGCAGCTTATATCCAGATAACTATGGCTACACCTTC. This chain uses TRBV13 with TRBJ1-2; D is uncertain. The germline V gene has CDR1 PRHDT and CDR2 FYEKMQ (reference sequence). Trimming took 2 bases from V and 1 from J, leaving 8 bases between them. This CDR3 has 14 amino acids. Using reference TRBV13 and TRBJ1-2 for the parts outside the CDR3, the full variable domain is AAGVIQSPRHLIKEKRETATLKCYPIPRHDTVYWYQQGPGQDPQFLISFYEKMQSDKGSIPDRFSAQQFSDYHSELNMSSLELGDSALYFCASSLYPDNYGYTFGSGTRLTVV.

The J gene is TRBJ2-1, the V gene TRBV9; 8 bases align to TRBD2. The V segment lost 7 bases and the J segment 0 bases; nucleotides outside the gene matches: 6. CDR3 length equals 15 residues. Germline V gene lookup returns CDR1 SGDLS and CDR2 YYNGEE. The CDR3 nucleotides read TGTGCCAGCGAGCGCGGGGGGTCCTCCTACAATGAGCAGTTCTTC. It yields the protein CASERGGSSYNEQFF. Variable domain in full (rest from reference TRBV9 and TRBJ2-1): DSGVTQTPKHLITATGQRVTLRCSPRSGDLSVYWYQQSLDQGLQFLIQYYNGEERAKGNILERFSAQQFPDLHSELNLSSLELGDSALYFCASERGGSSYNEQFFGPGTRLTVL.

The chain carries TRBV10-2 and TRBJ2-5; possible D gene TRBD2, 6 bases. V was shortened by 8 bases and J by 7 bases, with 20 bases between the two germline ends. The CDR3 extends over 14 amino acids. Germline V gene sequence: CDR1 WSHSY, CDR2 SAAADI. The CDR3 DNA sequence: TGCGCCAGCGGTGGAGGGGAGGTTCTTGGGACCCAGTACTTC. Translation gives CASGGGEVLGTQYF.

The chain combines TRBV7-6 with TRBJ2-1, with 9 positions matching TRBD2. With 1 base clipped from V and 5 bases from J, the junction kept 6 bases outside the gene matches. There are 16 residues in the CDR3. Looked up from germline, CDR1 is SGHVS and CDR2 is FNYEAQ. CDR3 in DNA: TGTGCCAGCAGCTTAGTTTTTAGCGGGGGCCACAATGAGCAGTTCTTC. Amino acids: CASSLVFSGGHNEQFF.

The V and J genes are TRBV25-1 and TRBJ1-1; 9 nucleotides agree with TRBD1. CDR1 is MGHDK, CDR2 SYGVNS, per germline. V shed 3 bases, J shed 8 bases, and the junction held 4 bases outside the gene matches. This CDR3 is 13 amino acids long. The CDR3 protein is CASSDHGQGEAFF. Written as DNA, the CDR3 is TGTGCCAGCAGTGATCACGGACAGGGGGAAGCTTTCTTT.

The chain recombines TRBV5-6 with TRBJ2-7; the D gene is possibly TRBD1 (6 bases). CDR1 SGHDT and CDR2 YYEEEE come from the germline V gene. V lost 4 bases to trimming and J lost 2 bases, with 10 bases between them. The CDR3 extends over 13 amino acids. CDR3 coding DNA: TGTGCCAGCAGCCTCGACAGGACCTACGAGCAGTACTTC. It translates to CASSLDRTYEQYF.

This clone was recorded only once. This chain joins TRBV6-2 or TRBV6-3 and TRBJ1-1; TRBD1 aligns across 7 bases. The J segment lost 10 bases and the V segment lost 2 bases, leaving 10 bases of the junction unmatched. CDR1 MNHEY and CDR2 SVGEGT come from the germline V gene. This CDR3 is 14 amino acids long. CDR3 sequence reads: CASSYPQGNRAAFF. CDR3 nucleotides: TGTGCCAGCAGTTACCCACAGGGGAATCGGGCAGCTTTCTTT.

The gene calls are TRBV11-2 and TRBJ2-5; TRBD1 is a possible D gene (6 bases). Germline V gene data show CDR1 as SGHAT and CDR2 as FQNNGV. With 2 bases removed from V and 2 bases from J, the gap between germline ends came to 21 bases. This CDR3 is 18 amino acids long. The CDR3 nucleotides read TGTGCCAGCAGCTTATGGCCCAACCACAGGGTGGGTCAAGAGACCCAGTACTTC. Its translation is CASSLWPNHRVGQETQYF.

The CDR3 bases are TGCGCCAGCAGCCAAGATCTTGGCAGAGCGGACACAGATACGCAGTATTTT. This gives the protein CASSQDLGRADTDTQYF. The chain carries TRBV4-3 and TRBJ2-3; possible D gene TRBD2, 5 bases. Germline V lookup: CDR1 LGHNA, CDR2 YSLEER. This CDR3 region has 17 residues. V was clipped by 0 bases and J by 2 bases, with 15 bases between them.

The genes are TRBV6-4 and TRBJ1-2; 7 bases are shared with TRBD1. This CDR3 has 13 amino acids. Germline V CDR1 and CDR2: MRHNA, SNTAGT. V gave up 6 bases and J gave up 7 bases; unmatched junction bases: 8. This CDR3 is CASSYTQGSGYTF. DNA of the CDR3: TGTGCCAGCAGCTACACACAGGGGAGTGGCTACACCTTC.

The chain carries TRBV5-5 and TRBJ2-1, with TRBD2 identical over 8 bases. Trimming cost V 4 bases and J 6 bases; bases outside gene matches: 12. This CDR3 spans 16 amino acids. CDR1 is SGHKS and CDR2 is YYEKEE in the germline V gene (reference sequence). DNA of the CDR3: TGTGCCAGCAGCGGGCTAGGAGCGGGGGTGGTCAATGAGCAGTTCTTC. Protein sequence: CASSGLGAGVVNEQFF.

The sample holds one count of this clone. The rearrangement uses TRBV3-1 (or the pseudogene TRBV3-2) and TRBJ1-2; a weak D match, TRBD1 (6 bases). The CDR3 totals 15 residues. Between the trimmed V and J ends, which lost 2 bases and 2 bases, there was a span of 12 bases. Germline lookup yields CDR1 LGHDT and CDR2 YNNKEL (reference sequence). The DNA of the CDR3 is TGTGCCAGCAGCCAAAGATTGGGACAAAACTATGGCTACACCTTC. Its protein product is CASSQRLGQNYGYTF.

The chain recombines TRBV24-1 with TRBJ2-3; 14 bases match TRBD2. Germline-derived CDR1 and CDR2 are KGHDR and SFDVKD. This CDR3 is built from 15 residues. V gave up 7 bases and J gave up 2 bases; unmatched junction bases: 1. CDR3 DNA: TGTGCCACCAGGACTAGCGGGGGGGCCACAGATACGCAGTATTTT. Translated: CATRTSGGATDTQYF.

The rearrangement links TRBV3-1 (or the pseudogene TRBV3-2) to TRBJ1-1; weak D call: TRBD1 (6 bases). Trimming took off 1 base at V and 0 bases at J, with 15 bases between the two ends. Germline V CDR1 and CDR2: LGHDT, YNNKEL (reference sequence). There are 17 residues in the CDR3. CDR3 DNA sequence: TGTGCCAGCAGCCAAGGGTCGGGACAACGGATGAACACTGAAGCTTTCTTT. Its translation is CASSQGSGQRMNTEAFF.

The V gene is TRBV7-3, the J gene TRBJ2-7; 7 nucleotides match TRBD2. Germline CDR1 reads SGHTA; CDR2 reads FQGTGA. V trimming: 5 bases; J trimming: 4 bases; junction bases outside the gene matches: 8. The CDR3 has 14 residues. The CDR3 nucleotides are TGTGCCAGCAGCCCGGCGCCGGGACTATACGAGCAGTACTTC. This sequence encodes CASSPAPGLYEQYF.

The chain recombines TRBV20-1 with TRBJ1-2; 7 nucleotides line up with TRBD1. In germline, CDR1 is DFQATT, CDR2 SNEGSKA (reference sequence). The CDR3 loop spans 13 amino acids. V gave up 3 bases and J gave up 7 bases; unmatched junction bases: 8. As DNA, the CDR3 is TGCAGTGCTAGTCTGCAGGGGGGCGGTGGCTACACCTTC. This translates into CSASLQGGGGYTF.